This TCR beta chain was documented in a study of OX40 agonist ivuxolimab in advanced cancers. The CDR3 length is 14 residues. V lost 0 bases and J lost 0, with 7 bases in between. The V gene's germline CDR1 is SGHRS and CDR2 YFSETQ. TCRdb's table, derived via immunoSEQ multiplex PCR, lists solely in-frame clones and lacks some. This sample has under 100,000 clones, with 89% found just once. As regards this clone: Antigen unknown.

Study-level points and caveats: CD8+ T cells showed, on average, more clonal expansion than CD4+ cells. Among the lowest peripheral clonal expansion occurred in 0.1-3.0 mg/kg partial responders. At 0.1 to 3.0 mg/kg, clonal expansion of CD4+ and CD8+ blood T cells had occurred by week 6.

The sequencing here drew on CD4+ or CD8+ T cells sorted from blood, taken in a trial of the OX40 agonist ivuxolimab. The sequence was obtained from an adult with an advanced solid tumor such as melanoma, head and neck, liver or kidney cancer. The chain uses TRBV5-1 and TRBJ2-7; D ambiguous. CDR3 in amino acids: CASSLEWGSYEQYF. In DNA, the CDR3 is TGCGCCAGCAGCTTGGAGTGGGGCTCCTACGAGCAGTACTTC.